The clone carrying this TCR beta chain was observed a few times. Its antigen is as yet unknown. The length of the CDR3 is 16 residues. Trimming removed 2 bases from V and 8 bases from J; junction bases left unmatched: 6. The germline CDR1 and CDR2 sequences are MNHEY and SMNVEV (reference sequence). Assembly of TCR beta libraries relied on iRepertoire HTBI primers together with Arm-PCR of CDR3 regions. Methods used by the authors: Spanning all samples, the identified segments comprised some 62 TRBV and over 13 TRBJ. TCRdb recomputed calls from the multiplex PCR reads with MiXCR, one row per CDR3 protein. In this record, the V and J calls reflect TCRdb's handling and not the investigators' own analysis. The sample holds about 420,000 distinct CDR3 sequences, 20% to 25% seen once. These data are taken from a study of regulatory T cells in long-lasting Graves disease. Time point reported: persistent/refractory GD, antithyroid drugs over 5 years with positive TRAb. Extracted PBMC RNA gave rise to the TCR library.

Study-level points and caveats: Persistent disease preferred TRBV28, TRBJ1-2 and TRBJ2-5; new disease, TRBV20-1 and TRBJ2-1.

The origin of this receptor is a female donor with Graves disease. Sequenced here: peripheral blood mononuclear cells (PBMCs), sampled when the disease was refractory, from a patient treated with antithyroid drugs. This rearrangement joins TRBV27 to TRBJ2-1, with TRBD2 matching over 13 bases. CDR3 amino acids: CASSLTGTSGNDEQFF. CDR3 bases: TGTGCCAGCAGTTTAACCGGGACTAGCGGGAACGATGAGCAGTTCTTC.